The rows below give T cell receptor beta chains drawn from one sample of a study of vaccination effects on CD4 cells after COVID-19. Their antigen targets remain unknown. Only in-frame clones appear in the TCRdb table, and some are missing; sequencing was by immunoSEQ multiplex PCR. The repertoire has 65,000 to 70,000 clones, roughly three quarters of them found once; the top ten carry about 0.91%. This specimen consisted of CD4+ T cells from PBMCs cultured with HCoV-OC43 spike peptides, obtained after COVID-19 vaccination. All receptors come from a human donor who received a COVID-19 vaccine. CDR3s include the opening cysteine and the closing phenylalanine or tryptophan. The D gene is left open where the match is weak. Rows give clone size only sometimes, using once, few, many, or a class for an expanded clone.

CDR3: CASSPDMGLGETQYF
DNA: TGTGCCAGCTCACCCGACATGGGGCTAGGAGAGACCCAGTACTTC
size: -
D: -
J: TRBJ2-5
V: TRBV18

CDR3: CASSLIRRGPGNTIYF
DNA: TGTGCCAGCAGCCTCATCCGGAGGGGGCCTGGAAACACCATATATTTT
size: -
D: TRBD1
J: TRBJ1-3
V: TRBV28

CDR3: CASSIRTGNQPQHF
DNA: TGTGCCAGTAGTATCAGGACAGGGAATCAGCCCCAGCATTTT
size: -
D: TRBD1
J: TRBJ1-5
V: TRBV19

CDR3: CASSPAPGGRNSPLHF
DNA: TGTGCCAGCAGTCCCGCCCCAGGGGGCCGAAATTCACCCCTCCACTTT
size: -
D: TRBD1
J: TRBJ1-6
V: TRBV27

CDR3: CATSIRGLEAFF
DNA: TGTGCCACCAGCATCAGGGGCCTTGAAGCTTTCTTT
size: -
D: -
J: TRBJ1-1
V: TRBV15

CDR3: CASSHYSRDRELFF
DNA: TGCGCCAGCAGCCATTATAGCCGGGACCGGGAGCTGTTTTTT
size: once
D: -
J: TRBJ2-2
V: TRBV4-1

CDR3: CASSLDAGRDSPLHF
DNA: TGCGCCAGCAGCTTGGACGCCGGGAGGGATTCACCCCTCCACTTT
size: few
D: -
J: TRBJ1-6
V: TRBV5-1

CDR3: CASSNWNEQFF
DNA: TGTGCCAGTAGTAACTGGAATGAGCAGTTCTTC
size: -
D: -
J: TRBJ2-1
V: TRBV19

CDR3: CASSLDLQGSYTF
DNA: TGTGCCAGCAGCTTAGACCTCCAGGGCAGCTACACCTTC
size: -
D: -
J: TRBJ1-2
V: TRBV11-2

CDR3: CASSPVGGLTPLHF
DNA: TGTGCCAGCAGCCCCGTGGGGGGTTTGACACCCCTCCACTTT
size: -
D: -
J: TRBJ1-6
V: TRBV9

CDR3: CASSVGGATGTDTQYF
DNA: TGTGCCAGCAGCGTAGGTGGGGCGACAGGCACAGATACGCAGTATTTT
size: few
D: -
J: TRBJ2-3
V: TRBV9

CDR3: CASSQRSSGDQPQHF
DNA: TGCGCCAGCAGCCAAAGAAGTTCAGGGGATCAGCCCCAGCATTTT
size: few
D: -
J: TRBJ1-5
V: TRBV4-1

CDR3: CASSQERTDNYGYTF
DNA: TGCGCCAGCAGCCAAGAAAGGACAGATAACTATGGCTACACCTTC
size: -
D: -
J: TRBJ1-2
V: TRBV4-1

CDR3: CASSRGEGVGNQPQHF
DNA: TGTGCCAGCAGCCGGGGGGAGGGGGTTGGCAATCAGCCCCAGCATTTT
size: -
D: -
J: TRBJ1-5
V: TRBV7-9

CDR3: CASRPRVSPSNQPQHF
DNA: TGTGCCAGTCGCCCCAGGGTATCTCCTAGCAATCAGCCCCAGCATTTT
size: -
D: -
J: TRBJ1-5
V: TRBV19

CDR3: CAWSASRDRATEAFF
DNA: TGTGCCTGGAGTGCGTCCCGGGACAGGGCCACTGAAGCTTTCTTT
size: -
D: TRBD1
J: TRBJ1-1
V: TRBV30

CDR3: CASSVVGVTGATQYF
DNA: TGTGCCAGCAGCGTAGTCGGAGTAACAGGGGCTACGCAGTATTTT
size: -
D: TRBD1
J: TRBJ2-3
V: TRBV9

CDR3: CASSVATAGTEAFF
DNA: TGTGCCAGCAGCGTAGCAACCGCGGGCACTGAAGCTTTCTTT
size: -
D: -
J: TRBJ1-1
V: TRBV9

CDR3: CASSPMGGGQQRNQYF
DNA: TGTGCCAGCAGCCCGATGGGGGGAGGCCAACAGCGGAACCAGTATTTT
size: -
D: -
J: TRBJ2-3
V: TRBV5-6

CDR3: CASSFQSGELFF
DNA: TGCGCCAGCAGCTTTCAGTCCGGGGAGCTGTTTTTT
size: few
D: -
J: TRBJ2-2
V: TRBV5-1

CDR3: CASSQDPAGGPHNEQFF
DNA: TGTGCCAGCAGCCAAGACCCTGCGGGGGGGCCGCACAATGAGCAGTTCTTC
size: -
D: TRBD2
J: TRBJ2-1
V: TRBV14

CDR3: CASSVDGFSYNEQFF
DNA: TGCGCCAGCAGCGTGGACGGATTCTCCTACAATGAGCAGTTCTTC
size: -
D: -
J: TRBJ2-1
V: TRBV5-1

CDR3: CASSYYRGGVRSPLHF
DNA: TGTGCCAGCAGTTACTATCGGGGAGGGGTACGTTCACCCCTCCACTTT
size: -
D: -
J: TRBJ1-6
V: TRBV6-5

CDR3: CASSPGTGANVLTF
DNA: TGTGCCAGCAGCCCTGGAACTGGGGCCAACGTCCTGACTTTC
size: few
D: -
J: TRBJ2-6
V: TRBV7-6

CDR3: CASSLGQGMNTEAFF
DNA: TGCGCCAGCAGCCTCGGACAGGGGATGAACACTGAAGCTTTCTTT
size: -
D: TRBD1
J: TRBJ1-1
V: TRBV5-1

CDR3: CASRAQGSTNEKLFF
DNA: TGTGCCAGCAGGGCACAGGGATCAACTAATGAAAAACTGTTTTTT
size: -
D: -
J: TRBJ1-4
V: TRBV6-5

CDR3: CASSNRGRDEKLFF
DNA: TGTGCCAGCAGCAACAGGGGGCGGGATGAAAAACTGTTTTTT
size: -
D: TRBD1
J: TRBJ1-4
V: TRBV28

CDR3: CATPQETQYF
DNA: TGTGCCACCCCCCAGGAGACCCAGTACTTC
size: -
D: -
J: TRBJ2-5
V: TRBV24-1

CDR3: CASSNREQPNYGYTF
DNA: TGTGCCAGCTCTAATAGGGAACAGCCGAACTATGGCTACACCTTC
size: -
D: -
J: TRBJ1-2
V: TRBV18

CDR3: CASSLGSNQPQHF
DNA: TGCGCCAGCAGCTTGGGTAGCAATCAGCCCCAGCATTTT
size: -
D: -
J: TRBJ1-5
V: TRBV5-1

CDR3: CASKRTQNTEAFF
DNA: TGTGCCAGCAAAAGGACACAGAACACTGAAGCTTTCTTT
size: -
D: -
J: TRBJ1-1
V: TRBV12-3/TRBV12-4

CDR3: CASSASGGGQPQHF
DNA: TGTGCCAGCAGTGCTTCCGGCGGGGGGCAGCCCCAGCATTTT
size: -
D: -
J: TRBJ1-5
V: TRBV2

CDR3: CASSLGLTSGNTGELFF
DNA: TGCGCCAGCAGCTTGGGTTTGACTAGCGGAAACACCGGGGAGCTGTTTTTT
size: -
D: TRBD2
J: TRBJ2-2
V: TRBV5-1

CDR3: CASSPGLAGETQYF
DNA: TGTGCCAGCAGCCCCGGGTTAGCCGGAGAGACCCAGTACTTC
size: -
D: -
J: TRBJ2-5
V: TRBV7-3

CDR3: CASSPGQGNQPQHF
DNA: TGTGCCAGTAGCCCGGGACAGGGGAATCAGCCCCAGCATTTT
size: -
D: TRBD1
J: TRBJ1-5
V: TRBV19

CDR3: CASTQPWTGPAGELFF
DNA: TGTGCCAGCACTCAACCCTGGACAGGACCGGCCGGGGAGCTGTTTTTT
size: -
D: TRBD1
J: TRBJ2-2
V: TRBV6-4

CDR3: CASSPGQLYGYTF
DNA: TGTGCCAGCAGCCCCGGACAGCTCTATGGCTACACCTTC
size: -
D: -
J: TRBJ1-2
V: TRBV7-8

CDR3: CASSLGVWGEKLFF
DNA: TGTGCCAGCAGCTTAGGCGTTTGGGGTGAAAAACTGTTTTTT
size: -
D: -
J: TRBJ1-4
V: TRBV7-9

CDR3: CASSLGRQGAVQPQHF
DNA: TGTGCCAGCAGCTTAGGCCGACAGGGGGCAGTTCAGCCCCAGCATTTT
size: -
D: TRBD1
J: TRBJ1-5
V: TRBV13

CDR3: CASSPPGPSNQPQHF
DNA: TGTGCCAGCTCACCCCCGGGACCTAGCAATCAGCCCCAGCATTTT
size: -
D: -
J: TRBJ1-5
V: TRBV18

CDR3: CATSVGRDQPQHF
DNA: TGTGCCACCAGTGTAGGGAGGGATCAGCCCCAGCATTTT
size: -
D: -
J: TRBJ1-5
V: TRBV24-1

CDR3: CASSANVQETQYF
DNA: TGCGCCAGCAGCGCCAACGTTCAAGAGACCCAGTACTTC
size: -
D: -
J: TRBJ2-5
V: TRBV5-1

CDR3: CASYSGPAGGYGYTF
DNA: TGTGCCAGCTATTCAGGACCTGCAGGGGGCTATGGCTACACCTTC
size: -
D: TRBD1
J: TRBJ1-2
V: TRBV6-5